The sequence of this TCR beta chain was determined in a study of cytomegalovirus exposure and HLA in healthy donors. This CDR3 is 15 amino acids long. V was trimmed by 2 bases and J by 1 base, leaving 12 bases between them. Germline CDR1 and CDR2: SGHVS and FQNEAQ. To note about this clone: Its specificity is unknown.

General observations from the study: Reports described diagnosis of cytomegalovirus status by the classifier as highly specific and sensitive. HLA alleles were associated with roughly 15,000 TCR beta sequences in a later analysis at 0.05 false discovery rate. Further analysis, carried out later, found HLA-associated TCR beta chains more clonally expanded than equally common other chains. TRBV6-2, TRBV6-3 and some other V segments were excluded as indistinguishable.

Researchers ran the PCR with 60 Vbeta and 13 Jbeta primers. Sequencing was performed with immunoSEQ multiplex PCR; in TCRdb, only in-frame clones are kept and a portion is missing. The data contain over 150,000 clones, approximately 84% of them seen just once; the ten biggest clones take up 4.8%. The V and J genes are TRBV7-8 and TRBJ2-7; a weak D match, TRBD1 (6 bases). This receptor was taken from a man aged 18-30 years in good health and CMV-seronegative. Material: PBMCs. CDR3 sequence (DNA): TGTGCCAGCAGCTTAACCGGGACACTATCCTACGAGCAGTACTTC. The encoded protein is CASSLTGTLSYEQYF.